The present T cell receptor beta chain was sequenced within a study of shared clonotypes between healthy human individuals. Turning to the study itself: Each donor had three CD4 naive, three CD4 memory, two CD8 naive and one CD8 memory plate. Overall study findings and caveats: The study found lower generation probabilities in non-shared clonotypes than in those shared by all four donors.

A CD45RA+ naive subset and a CD45RA-negative memory subset were split from CD4+ cells. Sequencing was performed with immunoSEQ multiplex PCR; in TCRdb, only in-frame clones are kept and a portion is missing. The sample has hundreds of thousands of clones, about three quarters seen once; the top ten hold more than 1.5%. A note on this clone: No antigen is known for it.

CDR1 and CDR2 from the germline V gene are MNHNY and SVGAGI (reference sequence). Deletions cut 4 bases from V and 3 bases from J, with 11 bases between. This CDR3 comprises 14 residues. This receptor was taken from a woman aged 25 to 39 in good health. Sequenced input: memory CD4+ T cells sorted from blood. Subset specified: CD45RA-negative fraction. The rearrangement uses TRBV6-6 and TRBJ2-3, with TRBD1 as a possible D gene (6 bases). DNA of the CDR3: TGTGCCAGCAGTTGGCAGGGGTCGACAGATACGCAGTATTTT. Translating gives CASSWQGSTDTQYF.